The rows below give T cell receptor beta chains drawn from one sample of a study of blood T cell dynamics during melanoma immunotherapy. Clones were sequenced by immunoSEQ multiplex PCR, and TCRdb holds only the in-frame ones, with some missing. There are about 17,000 clones in the sample; approximately 90% occur only once, and roughly 7.1% lies in the top ten. The input for sequencing was blood, taken from a patient treated with checkpoint blockade. The receptors were gathered from a human donor with melanoma. Both conserved end residues are part of each CDR3. The D gene is left open where the match is weak. Some rows mark clone size as missing; the rest say once, few, many or name a class of expanded clone.

CDR3nt | CDR3aa | v_gene | abundance | j_gene | d_gene
TGCGCCAGCGCGGGGGGGAGCGGGAGCACAGATACGCAGTATTTT | CASAGGSGSTDTQYF | TRBV5-1 | NA | TRBJ2-3 | TRBD2
TGTGCCAGCAGCTTAGCACACGGACAGGGGGCCGCCTACGAGCAGTACTTC | CASSLAHGQGAAYEQYF | TRBV7-8 | NA | TRBJ2-7 | TRBD1
TGTGCCAGCAGTTTCGGGACAGGGGGCTACGAGCAGTACTTC | CASSFGTGGYEQYF | TRBV6-5 | NA | TRBJ2-7 | TRBD1
TGCGCCAGCAGCCAAGATTACTCTTCCTACGAGCAGTACTTC | CASSQDYSSYEQYF | TRBV4-1 | once | TRBJ2-7 | NA
TGTGCCAGTAGTATAGGCCAGAATGGTGAAAAACTGTTTTTT | CASSIGQNGEKLFF | TRBV19 | NA | TRBJ1-4 | NA
TGCGCCAGCAGTGCCCGGCCCCGGGGAGGAAACACTGAAGCTTTCTTT | CASSARPRGGNTEAFF | TRBV10-1 | NA | TRBJ1-1 | NA
TGTGCCAGCACCACATGGGACCGAGACCTATATAATTCACCCCTCCACTTT | CASTTWDRDLYNSPLHF | TRBV5-6 | NA | TRBJ1-6 | NA
TGTGCCAGCAGCCCTCAGGGACAGGGGAACTACAATGAGCAGTTCTTC | CASSPQGQGNYNEQFF | TRBV11-2 | NA | TRBJ2-1 | TRBD1
TGTGCCAGCAGTGATTACAGCTTACCTGGGGCCAACGTCCTGACTTTC | CASSDYSLPGANVLTF | TRBV27 | NA | TRBJ2-6 | NA
TGTGCTAGTGGTTTGGTACCAACTAGCGGGAGGGAGGGGAGCGAGCAGTACTTC | CASGLVPTSGREGSEQYF | TRBV12-5 | NA | TRBJ2-7 | TRBD2
TGTGCCAGCAGCTTGGGGCCGGGACAGGGACCCTACGAGCAGTACTTC | CASSLGPGQGPYEQYF | TRBV5-6 | NA | TRBJ2-7 | TRBD1
TGTGCCAGTAGTAAACCGCGAAATGAGCAGTTCTTC | CASSKPRNEQFF | TRBV19 | NA | TRBJ2-1 | NA
TGCAGCGTTTGGGGGCCAGGGGCCAAAAACATTCAGTACTTC | CSVWGPGAKNIQYF | TRBV29-1 | NA | TRBJ2-4 | NA
TGTGCCAGCAGCTTGGACAGTTATAATTCACCCCTCCACTTT | CASSLDSYNSPLHF | TRBV5-6 | NA | TRBJ1-6 | NA
TGTGCCAGTAGGACAGAGAAATCAAACTATGGCTACACCTTC | CASRTEKSNYGYTF | TRBV19 | NA | TRBJ1-2 | NA
TGTGCCAGCAGCGGACCGGGACTAGCTTTTCCCTGGGGAAAGTTCTTC | CASSGPGLAFPWGKFF | TRBV9 | NA | TRBJ2-1 | TRBD2
TGTGCCAGCAGCACTCGGACGGAGACCTACGAGCAGTACTTC | CASSTRTETYEQYF | TRBV7-8 | NA | TRBJ2-7 | NA